This entry describes one T cell receptor (beta chain). The record originates from a study of blood T cells in healthy people across ages. Germline V CDR1 and CDR2: MNHNY, SVGAGI (reference sequence). The length of the CDR3 is 15 residues. With V trimmed by 1 base and J by 9 bases, 3 bases remained unmatched. Through a sample-barcoded 5' primer and a J-beta primer mix, a second PCR was run for about 6 to 12 cycles. Each CDR3 protein is one row after TCRdb ran MiXCR on the 5' RACE reads. The sample holds around 750,000 distinct CDR3 sequences; 53% are singletons and the top ten take approximately 41%. Material: blood. The chain employs TRBV6-6 and TRBJ2-1; 13 bases align to TRBD2. This TCR was sampled from an elderly man in good health. As DNA, the CDR3 is TGTGCCAGCAGTTACTGGAGGACTAGCGGGAGTGAGCAGTTCTTC. This sequence encodes CASSYWRTSGSEQFF.